The clone carrying this TCR beta chain showed up just a few times. The authors' processing: Estimates of nucleated cell counts were drawn from the amplification of reference gene primers. Generated by immunoSEQ multiplex PCR, the TCRdb table keeps only in-frame clones and is missing some. V, J and clone size are taken as reported in that table, and D and trimming were inferred from the DNA itself. The table shows 150,000 or so clones, with around four fifths occurring only once. This entry is derived from a study of blood T cell repertoires in COVID-19. Study at large: Samples taken during acute and convalescent COVID-19 were collected in the United States, Italy and Spain. From T cells, B-cell-depleted T cells, or PBMCs came the material, which was cDNA or gDNA.

The V end was cut by 6 bases, the J end by 0 bases, with 16 bases between. The germline CDR1 and CDR2 sequences are LGHDT and YNNKEL (reference sequence). The CDR3 extends over 16 amino acids. The sample was peripheral blood. This chain uses TRBV3-1 (or the pseudogene TRBV3-2) with TRBJ2-3; D perhaps matches TRBD1 (6 bases). This clonotype was obtained from a human donor in a cohort sampled during active COVID-19. CDR3 amino acids: CASRGTPPISTDTQYF. The CDR3 region has the DNA TGTGCCAGCAGAGGGACACCGCCAATTAGCACAGATACGCAGTATTTT.